A selection of T cell receptor beta chains follows, all from one sample in a study of technical replicates of blood from several donors. Sequencing used immunoSEQ multiplex PCR; TCRdb keeps in-frame clones, though not all of them. The sample yields under 85,000 clones, approximately 97% seen once. Sequencing input: T cells isolated from PBMCs. These receptors were taken from a human donor in good health. The CDR3 runs from the conserved cysteine through the conserved F or W. D genes are given only for firm matches. The size entry is marked missing in some rows and otherwise reads once, few, many or a size class.

d_gene | j_gene | v_gene | len | abundance | CDR3nt | CDR3aa
TRBD1 | TRBJ2-7 | TRBV4-1 | 14 | . | TGCGCCAGCAGCCCGGACAGGTCCTCCTACGAGCAGTACTTC | CASSPDRSSYEQYF
. | TRBJ2-5 | TRBV6-5 | 16 | once | TGTGCCAGCAGTTACGAGGCAGGCGTAGGGGGAGAGACCCAGTACTTC | CASSYEAGVGGETQYF
. | TRBJ1-4 | TRBV7-6 | 14 | once | TGTGCCAGCAGCTTAGTACAAATAACAGAAAAACTGTTTTTT | CASSLVQITEKLFF
TRBD1 | TRBJ1-5 | TRBV7-4 | 14 | . | TGTGCCAGCAGCCGAACAGGGGGCAAGCAGCCCCAGCATTTT | CASSRTGGKQPQHF
. | TRBJ1-6 | TRBV12-5 | 17 | . | TGTGCTAGTGGTTTGGCCCCCCCGGGCTCCTATAATTCACCCCTCCACTTT | CASGLAPPGSYNSPLHF
TRBD2 | TRBJ2-7 | TRBV27 | 14 | . | TGTGCCAGCAGTTATAGCGGGAGGTCTGACGAGCAGTACTTC | CASSYSGRSDEQYF
TRBD2 | TRBJ2-1 | TRBV5-4 | 17 | . | TGTGCCAGCAGCTTGGAGCATGGGACTAGCGGGGGACTTGAGCAGTTCTTC | CASSLEHGTSGGLEQFF
TRBD1 | TRBJ2-5 | TRBV2 | 13 | . | TGTGCCAGCAGTGGGACAGGGGGAGAGACCCAGTACTTC | CASSGTGGETQYF
. | TRBJ2-5 | TRBV30 | 12 | . | TGTGCCTGGAGCCCTGGGCCAGAGACCCAGTACTTC | CAWSPGPETQYF
. | TRBJ2-6 | TRBV27 | 14 | . | TGTGCCAGCCTACCCTATTCTGGGGCCAACGTCCTGACTTTC | CASLPYSGANVLTF
TRBD1 | TRBJ1-1 | TRBV15 | 15 | . | TGTGCCACCAGCAGAAAAGGACAGGTTGGCACTGAAGCTTTCTTT | CATSRKGQVGTEAFF
. | TRBJ2-2 | TRBV28 | 17 | . | TGTGCCAGCAGTAGGGACTACCTCAGGGGTGACGCCGGGGAGCTGTTTTTT | CASSRDYLRGDAGELFF
. | TRBJ1-2 | TRBV9 | 13 | . | TGTGCCAGTGCTTCGGGAGAGCTCTATGGCTACACCTTC | CASASGELYGYTF
. | TRBJ1-1 | TRBV13 | 13 | . | TGTGCCAGCAGCTTCGAGAGGATTACTGAAGCTTTCTTT | CASSFERITEAFF
. | TRBJ2-7 | TRBV21-1 | 14 | . | TGTGCCAGCAGCAAACCCAGACACTCCTACGAGCAGTACTTC | CASSKPRHSYEQYF
TRBD2 | TRBJ2-3 | TRBV9 | 17 | . | TGTGCCAGCAGCGCCCGGGTGCTAGCGGGGGGAACAGATACGCAGTATTTT | CASSARVLAGGTDTQYF
. | TRBJ2-1 | TRBV9 | 16 | . | TGTGCCAGCAGCGTATCGGGCACAGGGCCTTACAATGAGCAGTTCTTC | CASSVSGTGPYNEQFF
. | TRBJ1-4 | TRBV25-1 | 13 | . | TGTGCCAGCAGAGGAACAGGGAAGGAAAAACTGTTTTTT | CASRGTGKEKLFF
TRBD2 | TRBJ2-5 | TRBV5-1 | 17 | . | TGCGCCAGCAGCACGGGACTAGCGGGGAGATACCAAGAGACCCAGTACTTC | CASSTGLAGRYQETQYF
TRBD1 | TRBJ2-7 | TRBV6-1 | 13 | . | TGTGCCAGCAGTGTTAGTGACAGGGCCATCGAGTACTTC | CASSVSDRAIEYF
. | TRBJ2-2 | TRBV25-1 | 13 | once | TGTGCCAGCAGTTCCAGGAACACCGGGGAGCTGTTTTTT | CASSSRNTGELFF
TRBD2 | TRBJ2-3 | TRBV4-2 | 15 | . | TGTGCCAGCAGTATCATAGCGGGAGATAGAGATACGCAGTATTTT | CASSIIAGDRDTQYF
. | TRBJ2-7 | TRBV21-1 | 18 | . | TGTGCCAGCAGCAAAGAGGGGGTGACAGGATCCTCCCCCTACGAGCAGTACTTC | CASSKEGVTGSSPYEQYF
. | TRBJ2-1 | TRBV9 | 16 | . | TGTGCCAGCAGCGATGGAACGCGGGGCTCCTACAATGAGCAGTTCTTC | CASSDGTRGSYNEQFF
. | TRBJ1-6 | TRBV12-5 | 12 | . | TGTGCTACTAAGACAGAGTCTTCACCCCTCCACTTT | CATKTESSPLHF
. | TRBJ2-6 | TRBV2 | 14 | . | TGTGCCAGCTGTGCATGGGAGTCCGCCAACGTCCTGACTTTC | CASCAWESANVLTF
. | TRBJ1-2 | TRBV9 | 13 | . | TGTGCCTCCTCGACGGGGGGGGTCTATGGCTACACCTTC | CASSTGGVYGYTF
. | TRBJ2-3 | TRBV4-1 | 17 | . | TGCGCCAGCAGCCGATCCCTCTCCGCGGGGGCCACAGATACGCAGTATTTT | CASSRSLSAGATDTQYF
TRBD2 | TRBJ2-3 | TRBV9 | 15 | . | TGTGCCAGCACTAGCGGGGGGCCTAGCACAGATACGCAGTATTTT | CASTSGGPSTDTQYF
. | TRBJ2-5 | TRBV29-1 | 11 | . | TGCAGCGTTGATAACGCGGAGACCCAGTACTTC | CSVDNAETQYF
TRBD2 | TRBJ2-1 | TRBV19 | 16 | . | TGTGCCAGTAGTATTGGGCTCCGGCGGGGGTGGAATGAGCAGTTCTTC | CASSIGLRRGWNEQFF
. | TRBJ2-7 | TRBV29-1 | 14 | . | TGCAGCGTTGGCGCCGCCTACCCGTTCTACGAGCAGTACTTC | CSVGAAYPFYEQYF
. | TRBJ2-2 | TRBV7-2 | 16 | . | TGTGCCAGCAGCTTAGTTGGCAGGGTGATTCCCGGGGAGCTGTTTTTT | CASSLVGRVIPGELFF
TRBD1 | TRBJ1-2 | TRBV27 | 13 | . | TGTGCCAGCGCAAACAGGGGTCGAAATGGCTACACCTTC | CASANRGRNGYTF
TRBD1 | TRBJ2-2 | TRBV18 | 15 | . | TGTGCCAGCTCCTTTAGACAGGGCAACGGCGGGGAGCTGTTTTTT | CASSFRQGNGGELFF
. | TRBJ1-2 | TRBV2 | 12 | . | TGTGCCAGCCGGACACAGGACTATGGCTACACCTTC | CASRTQDYGYTF
. | TRBJ1-4 | TRBV19 | 16 | . | TGTGCCAGCAAACGAAATATGGAGAGGACTAATGAAAAACTGTTTTTT | CASKRNMERTNEKLFF
TRBD2 | TRBJ2-7 | TRBV4-2 | 15 | . | TGTGCCAGCAGCCAAGAGGCTAGCGGGGTCTACGAGCAGTACTTC | CASSQEASGVYEQYF
. | TRBJ2-1 | TRBV4-2 | 15 | . | TGTGCCAGCAGCCAAGGACTAGATGCCTACAATGAGCAGTTCTTC | CASSQGLDAYNEQFF
TRBD1 | TRBJ2-2 | TRBV19 | 16 | . | TGTGCCAGTAGTTCACAGGGGGGAACGAACACCGGGGAGCTGTTTTTT | CASSSQGGTNTGELFF
TRBD1 | TRBJ1-2 | TRBV19 | 17 | . | TGTGCCAGTACCCTCTATGGGACAGGGAAGATTAACTATGGCTACACCTTC | CASTLYGTGKINYGYTF
TRBD1 | TRBJ1-1 | TRBV11-3 | 19 | . | TGTGCCAGCAGCGTAGGATGGAGACAGGGCCCAGAGTCCCTAAAGGAAGCTTTCTTT | CASSVGWRQGPESLKEAFF
TRBD2 | TRBJ2-7 | TRBV28 | 15 | . | TGTGCCAGCAGCCCCGAAGGACGGGGGGAATACGAGCAGTACTTC | CASSPEGRGEYEQYF
. | TRBJ1-4 | TRBV30 | 16 | . | TGTGCCTGGAGTTTCAACCCTCAGGGACTGAGGGAAAAACTGTTTTTT | CAWSFNPQGLREKLFF
. | TRBJ1-1 | TRBV5-6 | 15 | . | TGTGCCAGCAGCCTAGCCCCTACTTTTGGGACTGAAGCTTTCTTT | CASSLAPTFGTEAFF
TRBD1 | TRBJ1-4 | TRBV27 | 15 | . | TGTGCCAGCAGTATAAGACAGGGATCTAATGAAAAACTGTTTTTT | CASSIRQGSNEKLFF
. | TRBJ2-7 | TRBV29-1 | 12 | . | TGCAGCGTTGAAGATGGGCCCGCCGAGCAGTACTTC | CSVEDGPAEQYF
. | TRBJ2-7 | TRBV11-3 | 12 | . | TGTGCCAGCAGCCTAGGGAGCTACGAGCAGTACTTC | CASSLGSYEQYF